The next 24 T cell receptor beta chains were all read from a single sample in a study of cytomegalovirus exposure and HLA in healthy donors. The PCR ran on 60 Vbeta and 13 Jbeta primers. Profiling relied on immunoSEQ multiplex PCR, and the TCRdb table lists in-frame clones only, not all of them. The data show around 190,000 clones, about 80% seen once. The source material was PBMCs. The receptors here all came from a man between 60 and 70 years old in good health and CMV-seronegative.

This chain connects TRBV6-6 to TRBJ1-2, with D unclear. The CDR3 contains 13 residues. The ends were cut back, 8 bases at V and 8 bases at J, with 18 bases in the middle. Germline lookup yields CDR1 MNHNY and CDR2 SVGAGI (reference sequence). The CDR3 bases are TGTGCCAGCCTCCTGGTAGGAGGGTACGGCTACACCTTC. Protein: CASLLVGGYGYTF.

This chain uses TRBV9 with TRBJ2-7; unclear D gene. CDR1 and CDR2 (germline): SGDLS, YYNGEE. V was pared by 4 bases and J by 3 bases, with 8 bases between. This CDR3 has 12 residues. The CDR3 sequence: CASSPPSYEQYF. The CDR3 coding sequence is TGTGCCAGCAGCCCGCCGAGCTACGAGCAGTACTTC.

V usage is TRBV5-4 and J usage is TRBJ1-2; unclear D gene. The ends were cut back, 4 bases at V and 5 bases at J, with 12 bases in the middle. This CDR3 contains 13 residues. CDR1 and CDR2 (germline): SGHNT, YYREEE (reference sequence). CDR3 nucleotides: TGTGCCAGCAGCCCCCTAGGGAGATATGGCTACACCTTC. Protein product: CASSPLGRYGYTF.

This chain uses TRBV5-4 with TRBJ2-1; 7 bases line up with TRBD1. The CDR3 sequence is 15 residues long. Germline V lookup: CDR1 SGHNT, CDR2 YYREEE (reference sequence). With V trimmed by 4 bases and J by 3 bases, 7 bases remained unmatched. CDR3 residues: CASSLKTGYYNEQFF. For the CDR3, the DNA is TGTGCCAGCAGCCTAAAGACAGGGTACTACAATGAGCAGTTCTTC.

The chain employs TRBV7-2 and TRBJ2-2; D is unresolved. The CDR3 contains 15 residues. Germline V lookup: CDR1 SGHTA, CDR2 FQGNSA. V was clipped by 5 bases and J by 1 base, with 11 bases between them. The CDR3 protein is CASSVKNGNTGELFF. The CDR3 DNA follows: TGTGCCAGCAGCGTTAAGAACGGGAACACCGGGGAGCTGTTTTTT.

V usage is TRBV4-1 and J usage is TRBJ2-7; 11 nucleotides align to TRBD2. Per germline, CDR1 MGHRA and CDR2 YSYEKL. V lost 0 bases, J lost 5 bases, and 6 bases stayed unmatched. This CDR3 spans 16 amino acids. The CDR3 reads CASSQEIAGGRNEQYF. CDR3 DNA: TGCGCCAGCAGCCAAGAGATAGCGGGAGGGCGCAACGAGCAGTACTTC.

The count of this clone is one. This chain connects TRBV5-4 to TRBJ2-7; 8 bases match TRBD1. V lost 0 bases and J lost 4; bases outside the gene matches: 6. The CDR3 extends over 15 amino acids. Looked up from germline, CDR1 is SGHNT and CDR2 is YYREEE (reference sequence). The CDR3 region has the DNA TGTGCCAGCAGCTTGGACGCAGGGGGCATTTACGAGCAGTACTTC. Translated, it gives CASSLDAGGIYEQYF.

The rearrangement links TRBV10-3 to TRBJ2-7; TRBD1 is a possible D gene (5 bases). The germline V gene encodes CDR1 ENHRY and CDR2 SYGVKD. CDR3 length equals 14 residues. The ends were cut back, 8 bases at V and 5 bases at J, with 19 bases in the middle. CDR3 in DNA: TGTGCCATCTCCAGTGGGGCATCTGGCCACGAGCAGTACTTC. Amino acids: CAISSGASGHEQYF.

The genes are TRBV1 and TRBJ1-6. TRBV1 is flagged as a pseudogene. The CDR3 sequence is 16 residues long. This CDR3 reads CTSSHSSEGCNSPLHF. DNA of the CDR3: TGCACCAGCAGCCATTCCAGTGAGGGTTGTAATTCACCCCTCCACTTT.

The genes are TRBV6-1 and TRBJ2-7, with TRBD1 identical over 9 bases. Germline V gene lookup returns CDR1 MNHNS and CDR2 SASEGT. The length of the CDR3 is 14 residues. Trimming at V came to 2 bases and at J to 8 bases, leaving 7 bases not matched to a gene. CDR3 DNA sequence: TGTGCCAGCAGTGAAAGGGACAGGGACCGTAAGCAGTACTTC. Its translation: CASSERDRDRKQYF.

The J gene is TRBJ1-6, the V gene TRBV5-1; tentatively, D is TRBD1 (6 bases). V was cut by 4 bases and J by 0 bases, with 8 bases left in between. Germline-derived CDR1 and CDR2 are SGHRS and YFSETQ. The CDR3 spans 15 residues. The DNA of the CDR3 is TGCGCCAGCAGCCAACAGGGCTCCTATAATTCACCCCTCCACTTT. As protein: CASSQQGSYNSPLHF. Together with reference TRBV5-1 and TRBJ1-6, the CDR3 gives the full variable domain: KAGVTQTPRYLIKTRGQQVTLSCSPISGHRSVSWYQQTPGQGLQFLFEYFSETQRNKGNFPGRFSGRQFSNSRSEMNVSTLELGDSALYLCASSQQGSYNSPLHFGNGTRLTVT.

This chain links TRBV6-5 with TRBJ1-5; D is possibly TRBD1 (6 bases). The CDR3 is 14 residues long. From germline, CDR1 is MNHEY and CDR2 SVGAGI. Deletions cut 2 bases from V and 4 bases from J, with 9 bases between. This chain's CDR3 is CASSYHRENQPQHF. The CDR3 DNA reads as TGTGCCAGCAGTTACCACAGGGAAAATCAGCCCCAGCATTTT.

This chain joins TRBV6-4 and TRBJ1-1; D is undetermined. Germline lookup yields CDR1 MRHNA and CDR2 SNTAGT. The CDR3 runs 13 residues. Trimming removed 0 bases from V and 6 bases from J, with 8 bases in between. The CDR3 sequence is CASSDSRAAEAFF. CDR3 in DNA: TGTGCCAGCAGTGACTCGAGGGCCGCTGAAGCTTTCTTT.

In nucleotides, the CDR3 is TGTGCCAGCAGCTCTCAGGAGAACACTGAAGCTTTCTTT. Its protein product is CASSSQENTEAFF. The rearrangement links TRBV13 to TRBJ1-1, with D unclear. The germline gives CDR1 PRHDT, CDR2 FYEKMQ (reference sequence). The CDR3 spans 13 residues. Deletions cut 4 bases from V and 1 base from J, with 7 bases between.

CDR3 sequence reads: CASSPGRETQYF. The CDR3 DNA is TGTGCCAGCAGCCCAGGCCGAGAGACCCAGTACTTC. The rearrangement uses TRBV7-2 and TRBJ2-5, with unresolved D. Germline V gives CDR1 SGHTA, CDR2 FQGNSA. The CDR3 extends over 12 amino acids. Trimming took 5 bases from V and 4 from J, leaving 8 bases between them.

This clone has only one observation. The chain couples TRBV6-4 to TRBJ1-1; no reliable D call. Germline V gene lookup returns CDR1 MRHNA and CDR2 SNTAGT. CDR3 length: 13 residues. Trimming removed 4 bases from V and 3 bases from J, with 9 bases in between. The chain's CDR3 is CASSGEGDTEAFF. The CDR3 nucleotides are TGTGCCAGCAGTGGTGAGGGCGACACTGAAGCTTTCTTT.

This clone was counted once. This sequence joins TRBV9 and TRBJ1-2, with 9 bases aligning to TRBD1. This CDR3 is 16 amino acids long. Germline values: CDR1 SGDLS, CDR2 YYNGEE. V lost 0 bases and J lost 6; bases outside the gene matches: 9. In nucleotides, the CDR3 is TGTGCCAGCAGCGTAGACCCGATGGGACAGGGTGATGGCTACACCTTC. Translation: CASSVDPMGQGDGYTF. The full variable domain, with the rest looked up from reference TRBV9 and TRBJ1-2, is DSGVTQTPKHLITATGQRVTLRCSPRSGDLSVYWYQQSLDQGLQFLIQYYNGEERAKGNILERFSAQQFPDLHSELNLSSLELGDSALYFCASSVDPMGQGDGYTFGSGTRLTVV.

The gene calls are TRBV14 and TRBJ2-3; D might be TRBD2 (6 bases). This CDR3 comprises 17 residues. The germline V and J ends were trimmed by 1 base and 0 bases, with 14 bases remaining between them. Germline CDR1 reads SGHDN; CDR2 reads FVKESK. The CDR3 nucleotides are TGTGCCAGCAGCCAAGGAATGGCGGGATGGAGCACAGATACGCAGTATTTT. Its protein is CASSQGMAGWSTDTQYF.

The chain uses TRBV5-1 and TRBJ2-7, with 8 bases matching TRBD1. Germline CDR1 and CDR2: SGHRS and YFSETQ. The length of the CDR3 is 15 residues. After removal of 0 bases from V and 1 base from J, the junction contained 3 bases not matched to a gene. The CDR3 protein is CASSLAQGASYEQYF. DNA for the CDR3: TGCGCCAGCAGCTTGGCCCAGGGGGCTTCCTACGAGCAGTACTTC.

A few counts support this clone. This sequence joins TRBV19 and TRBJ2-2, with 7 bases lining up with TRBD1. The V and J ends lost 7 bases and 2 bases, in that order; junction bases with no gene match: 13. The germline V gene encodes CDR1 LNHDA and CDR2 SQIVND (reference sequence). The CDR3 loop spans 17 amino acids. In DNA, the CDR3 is TGTGCCAGTACACCCGGTCGGGGACAGATTAACACCGGGGAGCTGTTTTTT. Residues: CASTPGRGQINTGELFF.

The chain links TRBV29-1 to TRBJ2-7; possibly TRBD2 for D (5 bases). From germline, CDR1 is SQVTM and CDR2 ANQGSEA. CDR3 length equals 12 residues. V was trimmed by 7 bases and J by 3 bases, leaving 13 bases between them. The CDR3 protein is CSGGGSVYEQYF. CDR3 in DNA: TGCAGCGGTGGAGGCTCAGTCTACGAGCAGTACTTC.

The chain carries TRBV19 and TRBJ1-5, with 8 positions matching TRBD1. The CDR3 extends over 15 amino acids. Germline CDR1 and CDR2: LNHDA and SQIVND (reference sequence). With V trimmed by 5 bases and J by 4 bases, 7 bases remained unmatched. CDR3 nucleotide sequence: TGTGCCAGTAGTCCACGGACAGGGCTTAATCAGCCCCAGCATTTT. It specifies CASSPRTGLNQPQHF.

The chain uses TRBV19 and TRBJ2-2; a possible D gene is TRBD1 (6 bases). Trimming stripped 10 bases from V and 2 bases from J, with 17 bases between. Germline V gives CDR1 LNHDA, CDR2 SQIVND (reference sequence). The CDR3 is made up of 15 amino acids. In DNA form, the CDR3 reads TGTGCCACCCTCCCGGGACAATCTAACACCGGGGAGCTGTTTTTT. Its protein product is CATLPGQSNTGELFF. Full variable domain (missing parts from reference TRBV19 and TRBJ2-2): DGGITQSPKYLFRKEGQNVTLSCEQNLNHDAMYWYRQDPGQGLRLIYYSQIVNDFQKGDIAEGYSVSREKKESFPLTVTSAQKNPTAFYLCATLPGQSNTGELFFGEGSRLTVL.

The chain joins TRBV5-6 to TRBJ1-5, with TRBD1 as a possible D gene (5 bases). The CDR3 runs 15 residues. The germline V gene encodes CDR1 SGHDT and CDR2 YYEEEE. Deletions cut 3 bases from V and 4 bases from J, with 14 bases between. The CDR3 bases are TGTGCCAGCAGCTCCCGGACAAGACCTAATCAGCCCCAGCATTTT. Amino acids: CASSSRTRPNQPQHF.